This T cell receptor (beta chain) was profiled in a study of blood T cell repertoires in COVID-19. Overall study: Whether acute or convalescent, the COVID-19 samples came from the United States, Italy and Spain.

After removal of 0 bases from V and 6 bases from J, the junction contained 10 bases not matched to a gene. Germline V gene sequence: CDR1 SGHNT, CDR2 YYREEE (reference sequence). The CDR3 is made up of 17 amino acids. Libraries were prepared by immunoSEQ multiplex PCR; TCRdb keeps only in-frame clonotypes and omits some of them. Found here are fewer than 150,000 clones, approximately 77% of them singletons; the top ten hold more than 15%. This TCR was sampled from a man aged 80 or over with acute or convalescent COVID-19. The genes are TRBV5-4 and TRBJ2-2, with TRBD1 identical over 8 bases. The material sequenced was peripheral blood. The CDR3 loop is CASSLARGPGSSGELFF. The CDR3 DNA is TGTGCCAGCAGCTTGGCCAGGGGGCCGGGGTCGTCCGGGGAGCTGTTTTTT.